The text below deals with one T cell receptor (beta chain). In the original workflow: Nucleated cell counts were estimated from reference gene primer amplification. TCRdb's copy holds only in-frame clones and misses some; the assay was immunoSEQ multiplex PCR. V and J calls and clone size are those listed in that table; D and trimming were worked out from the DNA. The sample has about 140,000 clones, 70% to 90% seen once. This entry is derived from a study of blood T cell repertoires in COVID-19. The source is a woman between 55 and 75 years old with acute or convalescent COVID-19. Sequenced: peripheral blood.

CDR3 amino acids: CASSKVPASGGTSTDTQYF. CDR3 nucleotide sequence: TGTGCCAGCAGCAAAGTACCGGCTAGCGGGGGGACTAGCACAGATACGCAGTATTTT. The chain uses TRBV21-1 and TRBJ2-3; the table's TRBD2 call for D was not verified on the DNA. TRBV21-1 is assigned pseudogene status. The CDR3 is 19 amino acids.